The 17 T cell receptor beta chains reported below all come from one sample, sequenced in a study of hypomethylating agent response in myelodysplastic syndrome. TCRdb's table, derived via immunoSEQ multiplex PCR, lists solely in-frame clones and lacks some. This sample has several thousand clones; roughly nine tenths occur once, and the top ten carry 15%. Sequenced material: bone marrow, taken before or after starting hypomethylating agent treatment for myelodysplastic syndrome (not recorded which). These receptors came from a human donor with myelodysplastic syndrome.

This chain uses TRBV7-8 with TRBJ2-5, with TRBD2 matching 13 bases. The CDR3 is 17 residues long. CDR1 is SGHVS and CDR2 is FQNEAQ in the germline V gene. Trimming at V came to 1 base and at J to 1 base, leaving 3 bases not matched to a gene. In DNA, the CDR3 is TGTGCCAGCAGCTTAGGCGGACTAGCGGGGGCCCAAGAGACCCAGTACTTC. The encoded protein is CASSLGGLAGAQETQYF. Full variable domain (outside the CDR3, taken from reference TRBV7-8 and TRBJ2-5): GAGVSQSPRYKVAKRGQDVALRCDPISGHVSLFWYQQALGQGPEFLTYFQNEAQLDKSGLPSDRFFAERPEGSVSTLKIQRTQQEDSAVYLCASSLGGLAGAQETQYFGPGTRLLVL.

The rearrangement links TRBV19 to TRBJ2-2; D not resolved. V gave up 1 base and J gave up 6 bases, with 9 bases separating them. From germline, CDR1 is LNHDA and CDR2 SQIVND (reference sequence). The CDR3 is 14 residues long. CDR3 residues: CASSIGGVAGELFF. CDR3 nucleotide sequence: TGTGCCAGTAGTATAGGAGGAGTCGCCGGGGAGCTGTTTTTT.

This sequence joins TRBV7-9 and TRBJ2-3; D possibly uses TRBD1 or TRBD2 (6 bases each). From germline, CDR1 is SEHNR and CDR2 FQNEAQ (reference sequence). The CDR3 totals 16 residues. Trimming left V 3 bases short and J 0 bases short, with 13 bases between. DNA for the CDR3: TGTGCCAGCAGCTTGACCGGGGGCCGTAGCACAGATACGCAGTATTTT. This translates into CASSLTGGRSTDTQYF.

This clone has a single count. J is TRBJ2-6 and V is TRBV5-6; D ambiguous. The CDR3 covers 15 residues. Per the germline V gene, CDR1 is SGHDT and CDR2 is YYEEEE. Trimming left V 0 bases short and J 2 bases short, with 6 bases between. The CDR3 DNA is TGTGCCAGCAGCTTGGTGGGTACTGGGGCCAACGTCCTGACTTTC. Its translation: CASSLVGTGANVLTF.

The gene calls are TRBV5-1 and TRBJ1-1; D possibly corresponds to TRBD1 (5 bases). From germline, CDR1 is SGHRS and CDR2 YFSETQ. V was cut by 5 bases and J by 4 bases, with 12 bases left in between. The CDR3 extends over 13 amino acids. The DNA of the CDR3 is TGCGCCAGCAGTTCCGACAGAATCACTGAAGCTTTCTTT. This gives the protein CASSSDRITEAFF.

This chain joins TRBV30 and TRBJ1-3; the D is unclear. Germline CDR1 reads GTSNPN; CDR2 reads SVGIG (reference sequence). Trimming removed 4 bases at V and 4 bases at J, with 11 bases between. The CDR3 runs to 13 residues. CDR3 coding DNA: TGTGCCTGGAAGGGTACGGGGGGAAACACCATATATTTT. Protein: CAWKGTGGNTIYF. Supplemented by reference TRBV30 and TRBJ1-3, the full variable domain reads SQTIHQWPATLVQPVGSPLSLECTVEGTSNPNLYWYRQAAGRGLQLLFYSVGIGQISSEVPQNLSASRPQDRQFILSSKKLLLSDSGFYLCAWKGTGGNTIYFGEGSWLTVV.

The rearrangement uses TRBV5-4 and TRBJ2-3, with 13 bases fitting TRBD2. CDR3 length: 17 residues. V trimming: 2 bases; J trimming: 2 bases; junction bases outside the gene matches: 5. CDR1 is SGHNT and CDR2 is YYREEE in the germline V gene (reference sequence). CDR3 amino acids: CASSFLTSGGTTDTQYF. In nucleotides, the CDR3 is TGTGCCAGCAGCTTTCTGACTAGCGGGGGGACCACAGATACGCAGTATTTT.

This clone was seen only once. This sequence joins TRBV13 and TRBJ2-2; 7 bases match TRBD1. After removal of 6 bases from V and 3 bases from J, the junction contained 10 bases not matched to a gene. The CDR3 is made up of 16 amino acids. Germline V gene lookup returns CDR1 PRHDT and CDR2 FYEKMQ (reference sequence). CDR3 region: CASRKATGKYTGELFF. In DNA form, the CDR3 reads TGTGCCAGCAGGAAAGCGACAGGGAAGTACACCGGGGAGCTGTTTTTT.

This clone was picked up one time. The rearrangement joins TRBV4-1 to TRBJ1-2, with D perhaps TRBD1 (6 bases). The CDR3 length is 15 residues. CDR1 and CDR2 from the germline V gene are MGHRA and YSYEKL. Trimming cost V 4 bases and J 4 bases, with 16 bases left between them. The DNA of the CDR3 is TGCGCCAGCAGCCTAGTATCAGGGGAGTTCTATGGCTACACCTTC. Protein sequence: CASSLVSGEFYGYTF.

This chain connects TRBV5-8 to TRBJ2-1, with TRBD2 matching over 8 bases. Germline V gene sequence: CDR1 SGHTS, CDR2 YDEGEE. The V gene end was trimmed by 4 bases and the J gene end by 0 bases; junction bases not matched to a gene: 3. CDR3 length equals 15 residues. The CDR3 DNA follows: TGTGCCAGCAGCGGACGGGGGGGCTCCTACAATGAGCAGTTCTTC. Translated, it gives CASSGRGGSYNEQFF.

This chain links TRBV27 with TRBJ2-5; D possibly corresponds to TRBD2 (5 bases). Trimming left V 5 bases short and J 5 bases short, with 12 bases between. The germline gives CDR1 MNHEY, CDR2 SMNVEV (reference sequence). The CDR3 extends over 13 amino acids. The CDR3 DNA is TGTGCCAGCAGTGGCGACTATTGGGAGACCCAGTACTTC. It translates to CASSGDYWETQYF.

The chain employs TRBV6-5 and TRBJ2-5, with TRBD1 matching 9 bases. Trimming took 6 bases from V and 5 from J; bases not matched to a gene: 10. This CDR3 has 15 residues. The germline gives CDR1 MNHEY, CDR2 SVGAGI. CDR3 amino acids: CASSQQGATLETQYF. In DNA form, the CDR3 reads TGTGCCAGCAGCCAACAGGGGGCAACGCTGGAGACCCAGTACTTC.

The chain is built from TRBV2 and TRBJ2-2; D possibly corresponds to TRBD1 (6 bases). The germline gives CDR1 SNHLY, CDR2 FYNNEI. Trimming cost V 2 bases and J 6 bases, with 16 bases left between them. There are 16 residues in the CDR3. In DNA, the CDR3 is TGTGCCAGCAGTGAACAGGGGACGTTAAACGCCGGGGAGCTGTTTTTT. Translated, it gives CASSEQGTLNAGELFF.

This clone has only one observation. The chain combines TRBV7-2 with TRBJ1-2; D remains unclear. V lost 5 bases and J lost 2, with 12 bases in between. The CDR3 totals 14 residues. Germline V CDR1 and CDR2: SGHTA, FQGNSA. The CDR3 loop reads CASSPSGRNYGYTF. The CDR3 DNA sequence: TGTGCCAGCAGCCCCTCCGGCAGGAACTATGGCTACACCTTC.

V is TRBV2 and J is TRBJ2-7; TRBD1 agrees at 9 bases. Germline V gene data show CDR1 as SNHLY and CDR2 as FYNNEI. Trimming cost V 5 bases and J 4 bases; bases outside gene matches: 6. The CDR3 extends over 14 amino acids. The CDR3 region has the DNA TGTGCCAGCAGTTGGACAGGGGCCGGGTACGAGCAGTACGTC. It specifies CASSWTGAGYEQYV.

V is TRBV5-1 and J is TRBJ2-1; the D is unclear. The germline V and J ends were trimmed by 4 bases and 0 bases, with 8 bases remaining between them. The CDR3 spans 14 residues. Germline CDR1 and CDR2: SGHRS and YFSETQ. The CDR3 DNA reads as TGCGCCAGCAGCGTCCAGAGCTCCTACAATGAGCAGTTCTTC. Translated, it gives CASSVQSSYNEQFF.

The chain uses TRBV5-1 and TRBJ1-2; D not resolved. V was pared by 4 bases and J by 7 bases, with 14 bases between. The germline V gene has CDR1 SGHRS and CDR2 YFSETQ. The length of the CDR3 is 13 residues. CDR3 protein: CASSPPTDGGYTF. Here the CDR3 DNA reads TGCGCCAGCAGCCCCCCGACTGATGGTGGCTACACCTTC.